These 30 T cell receptor beta chains were all obtained from the same sample, sequenced in a study of identifying expanded T cells in peripheral blood (dated by TCRdb to the late 2010s). To prepare the library, the immunoSEQ multiplex PCR assay was applied. The source is immuneACCESS, and TCRdb retained only in-frame sequences with V and J called. Part of the clones is not carried over; for the studies checked, unresolved V genes explain less than half of this, and the remainder is unexplained. This sample is represented by under 150,000 clones; around four fifths of them were singletons. The biggest ten clones account for more than 2.5% of the sample. Sequenced input: blood. These receptors came from a person between 18 and 75 years old in good health.

This clone has more than one count but fewer than ten. The chain joins TRBV5-1 to TRBJ2-7; perhaps D is TRBD1 or TRBD2 (6 bases each). The V gene lost 2 bases and the J gene lost 3 bases, with 15 bases spanning the gap. CDR3 length: 15 residues. Looked up from germline, CDR1 is SGHRS and CDR2 is YFSETQ. The CDR3 reads CASSFDHGGGYEQYF. CDR3 nucleotide sequence: TGCGCCAGCAGCTTCGACCACGGGGGCGGCTACGAGCAGTACTTC.

V usage is TRBV30 and J usage is TRBJ2-3; maybe TRBD2 (7 bases). Per germline, CDR1 GTSNPN and CDR2 SVGIG (reference sequence). The CDR3 totals 14 residues. Trimming removed 0 bases from V and 5 bases from J, with 12 bases in between. The CDR3 DNA sequence: TGTGCCTGGAGTGTTGCGGGGGCGGGAGATACGCAGTATTTT. Translation gives CAWSVAGAGDTQYF.

The CDR3 spells CASSLNRMNTEAFF. In DNA, the CDR3 is TGTGCCAGCAGCTTAAACCGCATGAACACTGAAGCTTTCTTT. V gene TRBV11-2 combines with J gene TRBJ1-1; the D is unclear. The V end lost 2 bases, the J end lost 0 bases, and 7 bases lay between the germline ends. Germline CDR1 SGHAT, CDR2 FQNNGV. The CDR3 has 14 amino acids.

The chain uses TRBV5-1 and TRBJ2-7; 7 bases are shared with TRBD2. V dropped 5 bases and J dropped 2; count of bases not matched to a gene: 19. Germline loops: CDR1 SGHRS, CDR2 YFSETQ. This CDR3 region has 18 residues. The CDR3 bases are TGCGCCAGCAGTTTGACAGCCTCATCCTCGGGGGGAGCCTACGAGCAGTACTTC. This gives the protein CASSLTASSSGGAYEQYF.

The V call is TRBV30, the J call TRBJ1-6; unclear D gene. This CDR3 is built from 14 residues. CDR1 and CDR2 (germline): GTSNPN, SVGIG (reference sequence). The ends were cut back, 2 bases at V and 7 bases at J, with 12 bases in the middle. The chain's CDR3 is CAWSTLTVNSPLHF. CDR3 sequence (DNA): TGTGCCTGGAGTACTCTAACAGTCAATTCACCCCTCCACTTT.

This clone was recorded a few times. The rearrangement uses TRBV7-2 and TRBJ1-6; tentative D call: TRBD1 (6 bases). Germline V CDR1 and CDR2: SGHTA, FQGNSA. CDR3 length equals 15 residues. V lost 0 bases, J lost 7 bases, and 10 bases lay in between. CDR3 sequence (DNA): TGTGCCAGCAGCTTAGCTATCGGGACAAATTCACCCCTCCACTTT. Protein sequence: CASSLAIGTNSPLHF.

This chain joins TRBV10-2 and TRBJ2-5, with a possible D match to TRBD1 (5 bases). Germline-derived CDR1 and CDR2 are WSHSY and SAAADI. This CDR3 is 13 amino acids long. V was clipped by 6 bases and J by 3 bases, with 11 bases between them. The CDR3 DNA sequence: TGCGCCAGCAGGACAGTGGTAGAAGAGACCCAGTACTTC. It specifies CASRTVVEETQYF.

This chain uses TRBV11-2 with TRBJ2-5; unclear D gene. The ends were cut back, 4 bases at V and 5 bases at J, with 11 bases in the middle. Germline V gene data show CDR1 as SGHAT and CDR2 as FQNNGV. The CDR3 loop spans 13 amino acids. CDR3: CASSSSPQETQYF. The CDR3 nucleotides are TGTGCCAGCAGCTCCTCGCCCCAGGAGACCCAGTACTTC.

The chain carries TRBV6-5 and TRBJ2-3; tentative D call: TRBD2 (5 bases). This CDR3 has 16 residues. Per germline, CDR1 MNHEY and CDR2 SVGAGI. V lost 2 bases to trimming and J lost 0 bases, with 12 bases between them. The CDR3 reads CASSYQSGLSTDTQYF. CDR3 nucleotides: TGTGCCAGCAGTTACCAAAGCGGTCTTAGCACAGATACGCAGTATTTT.

The chain has TRBV7-4 and TRBJ1-2, with TRBD1 as a possible D gene (6 bases). CDR1 is SGHVT, CDR2 SQSDAQ, per germline. The CDR3 is 16 residues long. V was pared by 3 bases and J by 0 bases, with 14 bases between. CDR3 protein: CASSLGQGMANYGYTF. DNA of the CDR3: TGTGCCAGCAGCTTGGGGCAGGGGATGGCTAACTATGGCTACACCTTC.

The chain recombines TRBV2 with TRBJ1-2; D unclear. CDR3 length: 14 amino acids. Trimming left V 8 bases short and J 6 bases short, with 19 bases between. Germline CDR1 SNHLY, CDR2 FYNNEI. CDR3 sequence (DNA): TGTGCCAGCGTAACGGATAGGGCGCGACATGGCTACACCTTC. This gives the protein CASVTDRARHGYTF.

The gene calls are TRBV2 and TRBJ1-2; the D is unclear. The CDR3 is made up of 12 amino acids. Trimming pared 6 bases from V and 8 bases from J, leaving 13 bases between. Germline loops: CDR1 SNHLY, CDR2 FYNNEI. The DNA for the CDR3 is TGTGCCAGCAGAGTCCAGAGCGGAGGCTACACCTTC. This gives the protein CASRVQSGGYTF.

The rearrangement links TRBV11-2 to TRBJ2-4, with 9 bases identical to TRBD2. In germline, CDR1 is SGHAT, CDR2 FQNNGV. The V gene end was trimmed by 3 bases and the J gene end by 2 bases; junction bases not matched to a gene: 5. There are 16 residues in the CDR3. This CDR3 is CASSLITSGSKNIQYF. The DNA for the CDR3 is TGTGCCAGCAGCTTGATCACTAGCGGGTCCAAAAACATTCAGTACTTC.

The chain joins TRBV7-9 to TRBJ2-7; unclear D gene. This CDR3 has 15 amino acids. Trimming left V 2 bases short and J 0 bases short, with 11 bases between. CDR1 SEHNR and CDR2 FQNEAQ come from the germline V gene (reference sequence). The CDR3 here is CASSLSTAFSYEQYF. The DNA for the CDR3 is TGTGCCAGCAGCTTAAGTACAGCATTCTCCTACGAGCAGTACTTC.

The chain uses TRBV10-3 and TRBJ1-6; no clear D gene. The CDR3 contains 17 residues. CDR1 is ENHRY and CDR2 is SYGVKD in the germline V gene. V lost 0 bases and J 7 bases, leaving 16 bases between the germline ends. CDR3 nucleotide sequence: TGTGCCATCAGTGAGTCGATTGGAGGAATTGGGAATTCACCCCTCCACTTT. This encodes CAISESIGGIGNSPLHF.

This chain connects TRBV7-8 to TRBJ1-6, with 10 bases identical to TRBD1. The CDR3 sequence is 17 residues long. Germline V gene sequence: CDR1 SGHVS, CDR2 FQNEAQ. V was clipped by 5 bases and J by 0 bases; unmatched bases: 4. The CDR3 here is CASSPRTGGSYNSPLHF. As DNA, the CDR3 is TGTGCCAGCAGCCCACGGACAGGGGGCTCCTATAATTCACCCCTCCACTTT.

The V and J genes are TRBV25-1 and TRBJ1-3, with D hard to call. Germline CDR1 reads MGHDK; CDR2 reads SYGVNS. Trimming shortened V by 2 bases and J by 4 bases, and 15 bases separated the two germline ends. The CDR3 runs 16 residues. This CDR3 is CASSEVTSSGGNTIYF. CDR3 DNA sequence: TGTGCCAGCAGTGAAGTTACTTCGAGCGGGGGAAACACCATATATTTT.

This rearrangement joins TRBV7-9 to TRBJ2-1, with 10 bases identical to TRBD2. The CDR3 sequence is 16 residues long. CDR1 and CDR2 (germline): SEHNR, FQNEAQ (reference sequence). The junction had 6 bases not matched to a gene; V was cut back by 3 bases and J by 4 bases. The CDR3 here is CASSFTWTSGYNEQFF. CDR3 sequence (DNA): TGTGCCAGCAGCTTTACCTGGACTAGCGGATACAATGAGCAGTTCTTC.

The chain combines TRBV4-1 with TRBJ1-4; no clear D gene. V lost 1 base to trimming and J lost 0 bases, with 6 bases between them. The CDR3 totals 15 residues. Germline CDR1 and CDR2: MGHRA and YSYEKL. The CDR3, as DNA: TGCGCCAGCAGCCAAGCCCAAACAACTAATGAAAAACTGTTTTTT. This sequence encodes CASSQAQTTNEKLFF.

The V call is TRBV30, the J call TRBJ2-6; weak D call: TRBD2 (5 bases). This CDR3 is 16 amino acids long. Between the trimmed V and J ends, which lost 3 bases and 0 bases, there was a span of 12 bases. The germline CDR1 and CDR2 sequences are GTSNPN and SVGIG (reference sequence). As DNA, the CDR3 is TGTGCCTGGAGAGCACCTGGGAGCTCTGGGGCCAACGTCCTGACTTTC. It codes for CAWRAPGSSGANVLTF.

This clone has a single count. The chain's CDR3 is CASSSYRDGYTF. DNA for the CDR3: TGCGCCAGCAGCTCGTACAGGGATGGCTACACCTTC. The rearrangement uses TRBV5-1 and TRBJ1-2; D may be TRBD1 (6 bases). This CDR3 is 12 amino acids long. Trimming left V 3 bases short and J 6 bases short, with 9 bases between. From germline, CDR1 is SGHRS and CDR2 YFSETQ.

The chain couples TRBV2 to TRBJ1-1, with D unresolved. This CDR3 is 13 amino acids long. Trimming removed 7 bases from V and 1 base from J, with 10 bases in between. Germline CDR1 reads SNHLY; CDR2 reads FYNNEI. The CDR3 reads CASIYSRNTEAFF. In DNA, the CDR3 is TGTGCCAGCATCTACTCGCGGAACACTGAAGCTTTCTTT.

The chain is built from TRBV5-1 and TRBJ2-7, with 7 bases lining up with TRBD1. J was trimmed by 5 bases and V by 2 bases; bases with no gene match: 7. Germline V lookup: CDR1 SGHRS, CDR2 YFSETQ. The CDR3 has 14 amino acids. This chain's CDR3 is CASSFLRGGNEQYF. The CDR3 coding sequence is TGCGCCAGCAGCTTCTTGAGAGGGGGCAACGAGCAGTACTTC.

The CDR3 loop is CASRTNTEAFF. The CDR3 nucleotides are TGTGCCAGCAGAACGAACACTGAAGCTTTCTTT. The chain links TRBV2 to TRBJ1-1, with unresolved D. Germline V lookup: CDR1 SNHLY, CDR2 FYNNEI. V gave up 6 bases and J gave up 1 base, with 3 bases separating them. The CDR3 is 11 amino acids.

In this sample, this clone turned up once. The rearrangement links TRBV4-3 to TRBJ2-7, with D perhaps TRBD2 (5 bases). This CDR3 is built from 13 residues. The V gene's germline CDR1 is LGHNA and CDR2 YSLEER. The ends were cut back, 4 bases at V and 6 bases at J, with 13 bases in the middle. The CDR3 nucleotides are TGCGCCAGCAGCCTTGAGCAGGAGGCCGAGCAGTACTTC. Amino acids: CASSLEQEAEQYF.

This chain uses TRBV6-4 with TRBJ2-1; D remains ambiguous. CDR3 length: 15 amino acids. Per germline, CDR1 MRHNA and CDR2 SNTAGT. The V end was cut by 0 bases, the J end by 0 bases, with 6 bases between. This CDR3 reads CASSDSASSYNEQFF. The CDR3 nucleotides read TGTGCCAGCAGTGACTCGGCTAGCTCCTACAATGAGCAGTTCTTC.

The chain employs TRBV6-5 and TRBJ2-7, with D possibly matching TRBD1 (6 bases). The V gene lost 4 bases and the J gene lost 2 bases, with 15 bases spanning the gap. CDR3 length: 15 residues. Germline CDR1 and CDR2: MNHEY and SVGAGI. CDR3 DNA: TGTGCCAGCAGTTCCGGGGCGGCAGGGGCCTACGAGCAGTACTTC. Its protein product is CASSSGAAGAYEQYF.

This chain connects TRBV4-3 to TRBJ1-5; 7 positions agree with TRBD1. The CDR3 sequence is 16 residues long. Germline values: CDR1 LGHNA, CDR2 YSLEER. With V trimmed by 1 base and J by 6 bases, 9 bases remained unmatched. The CDR3 nucleotides are TGCGCCAGCAGCCAAGGGGTGGGGACAGCGAGTCAGCCCCAGCATTTT. Protein: CASSQGVGTASQPQHF.

The rearrangement links TRBV27 to TRBJ1-4; D gene unclear. The ends were cut back, 6 bases at V and 0 bases at J, with 5 bases in the middle. CDR1 MNHEY and CDR2 SMNVEV come from the germline V gene (reference sequence). The CDR3 sequence is 13 residues long. The CDR3 region is CASRGTTNEKLFF. The CDR3 DNA is TGTGCCAGCAGGGGTACAACTAATGAAAAACTGTTTTTT.

This clone came up once. This rearrangement joins TRBV15 to TRBJ1-2; D unresolved. The germline gives CDR1 LNHNV, CDR2 YYDKDF (reference sequence). V was trimmed by 0 bases and J by 7 bases, leaving 12 bases between them. This CDR3 spans 14 amino acids. CDR3 residues: CATSRDRQGFGYTF. The CDR3 DNA follows: TGTGCCACCAGCAGAGATCGCCAAGGGTTTGGCTACACCTTC. The whole variable domain, filled in from reference TRBV15 and TRBJ1-2, reads DAMVIQNPRYQVTQFGKPVTLSCSQTLNHNVMYWYQQKSSQAPKLLFHYYDKDFNNEADTPDNFQSRRPNTSFCFLDIRSPGLGDTAMYLCATSRDRQGFGYTFGSGTRLTVV.